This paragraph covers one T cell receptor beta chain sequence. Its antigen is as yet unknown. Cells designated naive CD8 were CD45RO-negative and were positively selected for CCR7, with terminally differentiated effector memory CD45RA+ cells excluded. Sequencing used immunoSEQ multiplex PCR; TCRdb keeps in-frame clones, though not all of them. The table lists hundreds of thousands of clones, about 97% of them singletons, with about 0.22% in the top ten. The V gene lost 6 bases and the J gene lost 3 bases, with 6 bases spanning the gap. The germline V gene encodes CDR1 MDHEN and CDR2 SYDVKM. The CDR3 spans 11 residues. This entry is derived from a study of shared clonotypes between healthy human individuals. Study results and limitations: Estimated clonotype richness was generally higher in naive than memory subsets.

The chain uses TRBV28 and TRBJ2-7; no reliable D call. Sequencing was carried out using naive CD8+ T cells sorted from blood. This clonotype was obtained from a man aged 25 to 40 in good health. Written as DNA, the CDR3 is TGTGCCAGCAGATCGGGCTACGAGCAGTACTTC. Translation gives CASRSGYEQYF.